These 5 T cell receptor beta chains originate from one sample sequenced in a study of post-analysis software for immune sequencing data. Researchers reported that TCR beta cDNA libraries carried unique molecular identifiers. TCRdb passed the PCR reads through MiXCR, listing each CDR3 protein once. In the table there are about 190,000 distinct CDR3 sequences, over 25% of which are singletons. General study results and limits: Five TRBV segments, TRBV5-6, TRBV5-1 and TRBV20-1 among them, were found more frequent in patients than controls.

For these receptors, no antigen is known. The sample was blood. The receptors shown here come from a girl between 2 and 17 years old with multiple sclerosis.

At least ten counts were recorded for this clonotype. The genes are TRBV20-1 and TRBJ2-5; D might be TRBD1 (6 bases). Germline loops: CDR1 DFQATT, CDR2 SNEGSKA (reference sequence). The V end lost 3 bases, the J end lost 4 bases, and 12 bases lay between the germline ends. The CDR3 contains 13 residues. DNA for the CDR3: TGCAGTGCTAGTCTCGCAGGGGTAGAGACCCAGTACTTC. Encoded protein: CSASLAGVETQYF.

The CDR3 region is CAWSVGLQSRDRHSYEQYF. The CDR3 region has the DNA TGTGCCTGGAGTGTAGGGCTCCAAAGCCGGGACAGGCACTCCTACGAGCAGTACTTC. The chain recombines TRBV30 with TRBJ2-7, with 8 bases lining up with TRBD1. V lost 0 bases to trimming and J lost 0 bases; unmatched junction nucleotides: 16. Germline values: CDR1 GTSNPN, CDR2 SVGIG (reference sequence). This CDR3 contains 19 residues.

A word on this clonotype: A clone one base away is much larger, so this may be a read error. V gene TRBV24-1 combines with J gene TRBJ2-7; either TRBD1 or TRBD2 may fit D (5 bases each). The DNA matches TRBJ2-5 better at its end, which makes the J call doubtful. From germline, CDR1 is KGHDR and CDR2 SFDVKD. This CDR3 has 14 amino acids. CDR3 in DNA: TGTGCCACCAGTGACCCGGGACGGCAAGAGACCCAGTACTTC. It translates to CATSDPGRQETQYF.

This clonotype was detected only once. J is TRBJ2-7 and V is TRBV10-3, with 7 bases identical to TRBD1. V lost 5 bases to trimming and J lost 0 bases; unmatched junction nucleotides: 1. CDR1 and CDR2 from the germline V gene are ENHRY and SYGVKD. This CDR3 is 13 amino acids long. CDR3 loop: CAISRDSSYEQYF. The CDR3 region has the DNA TGTGCCATCAGTAGGGACAGCTCCTACGAGCAGTACTTC.

The table lists this clonotype with a few counts. The genes are TRBV6-1 and TRBJ2-7; no clear D. The end of the DNA fits TRBJ2-5 better, so the J call may be wrong. CDR3 size: 11 residues. The germline V gene encodes CDR1 MNHNS and CDR2 SASEGT. CDR3 sequence (DNA): TGTGCCAGCAGTCCCCGGGAGACCCAGTACTTC. Translation: CASSPRETQYF.